Listed below are T cell receptor beta chains from one sample, sequenced in a study of T-cell memory formation after mild COVID-19. TCRdb itself ran the 5' RACE reads through MiXCR, one entry per CDR3 protein. The sample lists 500,000 to 550,000 distinct CDR3 sequences; around 20% were seen once. The source material was PBMCs or a T cell subset sorted from them (not recorded which). The receptor set was obtained from an adult woman who had mild COVID-19 (a few samples of this study predate the infection). Cell type and time point are not known. CDR3s include the opening cysteine and the closing phenylalanine or tryptophan. D genes are given only for firm matches. Clone size, where shown, is once, few, many, or a class for clones that have expanded.

J,size,D,V,DNA,CDR3
TRBJ2-7,.,.,TRBV5-1,TGCGCCAGCAGCTTGGCCGGAGGAAAACTCTTCTACGAGCAGTACTTC,CASSLAGGKLFYEQYF
TRBJ2-2,.,.,TRBV4-1,TGCGCCAGCAGCCAAGAATCTCTCGGTTCCGGGGAGCTGTTTTTT,CASSQESLGSGELFF
TRBJ2-5,.,TRBD2,TRBV12-3/TRBV12-4,TGTGCCAGCAGTCCTAGAAGTCTAGCGGGAGCCCGGCCGCGGGAGACCCAGTACTTC,CASSPRSLAGARPRETQYF
TRBJ2-3,.,.,TRBV29-1,TGCAGCGTTGACGGTACGCAGTATTTT,CSVDGTQYF
TRBJ2-3,few,TRBD2,TRBV4-1,TGCGCCAGCAGCCAACTCCGGAGCGGGGGGGCCGAAGATACGCAGTATTTT,CASSQLRSGGAEDTQYF
TRBJ2-3,.,.,TRBV4-1,TGCGCCAGCAGCCAAACAGGGGAGGCAGATACGCAGTATTTT,CASSQTGEADTQYF
TRBJ2-6,few,.,TRBV7-2,TGTGCCAGCAGACGACTTGGGGGGGCCTCTGGGGCCAACGTCCTGACTTTC,CASRRLGGASGANVLTF
TRBJ1-1,few,.,TRBV25-1,TGTGCCAGCAGTAGCCAACAGGGCCGGTGGACTGAAGCTTTCTTT,CASSSQQGRWTEAFF
TRBJ2-5,many,TRBD2,TRBV7-2,TGTGCCAGCAGCTTAGCGGGACTAGCGGGAGGTGGAGAGACCCAGTACTTC,CASSLAGLAGGGETQYF
TRBJ2-7,.,.,TRBV24-1,TGTGCCACCAGTGATCCCAATTTGGGAAAGGACGAGCAGTACTTC,CATSDPNLGKDEQYF
TRBJ1-1,.,.,TRBV6-5,TGTGCCAGCAGTTACGGGGACCGCATGAACACTGAAGCTTTCTTT,CASSYGDRMNTEAFF
TRBJ2-2,.,.,TRBV24-1,TGTGCCACCAGCCAGCCCATTTCTACCGGGGAGCTGTTTTTT,CATSQPISTGELFF
TRBJ2-7,once,TRBD1,TRBV6-2/TRBV6-3,TGTGCCAGCAGCCGGACAGGGGGCCAGGCAGCCTACGAGCAGTACTTC,CASSRTGGQAAYEQYF